Following are 22 T cell receptor beta chains from one sample sequenced in a study of blood T cells in healthy people across ages. Sample-barcoded 5' priming and a J-beta primer mix drove a second PCR of roughly 6 to 12 cycles. TCRdb analysed the 5' RACE reads with MiXCR anew, one entry per CDR3 protein. The sample holds around 1,900,000 distinct CDR3 sequences, 35% to 50% seen once. The sample was blood. The receptor set was obtained from a human donor in good health.

V usage is TRBV5-6 and J usage is TRBJ1-5, with 9 nucleotides matching TRBD1. In germline, CDR1 is SGHDT, CDR2 YYEEEE. V shed 5 bases, J shed 1 base, and the junction held 7 bases outside the gene matches. CDR3 length equals 16 residues. CDR3 nucleotide sequence: TGTGCCAGCAGTTGGACAGGGGATAACAGCAATCAGCCCCAGCATTTT. Translating gives CASSWTGDNSNQPQHF.

J is TRBJ1-2 and V is TRBV12-3 or TRBV12-4; 7 bases are a match to TRBD1. The CDR3 length is 16 residues. V was clipped by 4 bases and J by 4 bases; unmatched bases: 12. This CDR3 reads CASSSPRQGYGYGYTF. The CDR3 coding sequence is TGTGCCAGCAGTTCCCCCCGACAGGGTTACGGCTATGGCTACACCTTC.

The chain employs TRBV6-5 and TRBJ1-1; D is unclear. CDR1 and CDR2 (germline): MNHEY, SVGAGI. The germline V and J ends were trimmed by 7 bases and 5 bases, with 8 bases remaining between them. The CDR3 runs to 11 residues. The DNA of the CDR3 is TGTGCCAGCACCGACTGGACTGAAGCTTTCTTT. Translated, it gives CASTDWTEAFF.

This clonotype has a handful of counts. The genes are TRBV7-2 and TRBJ2-6, with 9 bases aligning to TRBD1. Unmatched junction bases numbered 7, after V lost 5 bases and J lost 2 bases. This CDR3 comprises 17 residues. Germline CDR1 and CDR2: SGHTA and FQGNSA. The CDR3 protein is CASSAGQGTAGANVLTF. Written as DNA, the CDR3 is TGTGCCAGCAGCGCGGGACAGGGAACTGCTGGGGCCAACGTCCTGACTTTC.

Of note for this clonotype: One end of the junction fails to match germline, which may point to a read error. J is TRBJ1-4 and V is TRBV10-3; no clear D gene. CDR1 ENHRY and CDR2 SYGVKD come from the germline V gene. This CDR3 is built from 12 residues. CDR3 residues: CAISATNEELFF. Written as DNA, the CDR3 is TGTGCCATCAGCGCAACTAATGAAGAACTGTTTTTT.

This clonotype was recorded a few times. The chain is built from TRBV7-3 and TRBJ2-3, with TRBD2 matching 7 bases. J lost 2 bases, V lost 4 bases, and 6 bases had no gene match. The V gene's germline CDR1 is SGHTA and CDR2 FQGTGA. There are 15 residues in the CDR3. CDR3 in amino acids: CASSSTAGSTDTQYF. The CDR3 nucleotides read TGTGCCAGCAGCTCTACAGCGGGGTCCACAGATACGCAGTATTTT.

V is TRBV6-6 and J is TRBJ1-2; D is uncertain. The CDR3 has 13 amino acids. Germline V gives CDR1 MNHNY, CDR2 SVGAGI (reference sequence). The germline V and J ends were trimmed by 11 bases and 8 bases, with 21 bases remaining between them. This CDR3 is CAGMEEEGWGYTF. The CDR3 DNA follows: TGTGCCGGCATGGAGGAGGAGGGTTGGGGCTACACCTTC.

The chain couples TRBV3-1 to TRBJ1-2; D remains unclear. Germline lookup yields CDR1 LGHDT and CDR2 YNNKEL (reference sequence). Trimming stripped 4 bases from V and 10 bases from J, with 25 bases between. The CDR3 length is 16 residues. CDR3 protein: CASSRISQRINEDYTF. CDR3 DNA: TGTGCCAGCAGCCGAATATCACAGAGGATTAACGAGGACTACACCTTC.

This clonotype came up a few times. The chain combines TRBV2 with TRBJ1-6, with 7 bases aligning to TRBD1. With V trimmed by 6 bases and J by 15 bases, 20 bases remained unmatched. CDR3 size: 16 residues. Germline V gives CDR1 SNHLY, CDR2 FYNNEI. Here the CDR3 reads CASSVFSGTALGFLHF. CDR3 in DNA: TGTGCCAGCAGCGTTTTCTCCGGGACAGCCCTAGGATTCCTCCACTTT. The variable domain in full, with the rest retrieved from reference TRBV2 and TRBJ1-6, is EPEVTQTPSHQVTQMGQEVILRCVPISNHLYFYWYRQILGQKVEFLVSFYNNEISEKSEIFDDQFSVERPDGSNFTLKIRSTKLEDSAMYFCASSVFSGTALGFLHFGNGTRLTVT.

The chain has TRBV12-3 or TRBV12-4 and TRBJ2-5, with no clear D. V was trimmed by 5 bases and J by 11 bases, leaving 15 bases between them. CDR3 length equals 12 residues. In DNA, the CDR3 is TGTGCCAGCAGTCCGGACGGATTAGGGCAGTACTTC. Translation: CASSPDGLGQYF.

This clonotype was counted only a few times. The V call is TRBV25-1, the J call TRBJ1-1; D is uncertain. Deletions cut 5 bases from V and 4 bases from J, with 26 bases between. CDR3 length: 18 residues. The germline gives CDR1 MGHDK, CDR2 SYGVNS. In nucleotides, the CDR3 is TGTGCCAGCAGTCAGAATTTGGCCTTTCTCGCTGGTGGCACTGAAGCTTTCTTT. It specifies CASSQNLAFLAGGTEAFF.

This chain links TRBV7-9 with TRBJ1-2, with 8 bases identical to TRBD1. The CDR3 contains 16 residues. The J segment lost 8 bases and the V segment lost 2 bases, leaving 13 bases of the junction unmatched. Germline CDR1 SEHNR, CDR2 FQNEAQ (reference sequence). In nucleotides, the CDR3 is TGTGCCAGCAGCTTACCCAGGGGACAGGCCCCACCAGGCTACACCTTC. Protein product: CASSLPRGQAPPGYTF.

This clonotype was counted only a few times. This sequence joins TRBV20-1 and TRBJ2-5, with a tentative D call TRBD2 (6 bases). This CDR3 has 12 amino acids. Trimming removed 4 bases at V and 4 bases at J, with 10 bases between. Germline CDR1 is DFQATT and CDR2 is SNEGSKA (reference sequence). CDR3 DNA sequence: TGCAGTGCTATGGGGGGTGGAGAGACCCAGTACTTC. Protein product: CSAMGGGETQYF.

The chain has TRBV13 and TRBJ2-3, with D unclear. Germline V lookup: CDR1 PRHDT, CDR2 FYEKMQ (reference sequence). Deletions cut 4 bases from V and 2 bases from J, with 16 bases between. This CDR3 region has 16 residues. CDR3 protein: CASSSPSTTSTDTQYF. In DNA form, the CDR3 reads TGTGCCAGCAGCTCGCCGAGTACGACTTCCACAGATACGCAGTATTTT.

This clonotype turned up a few times. This chain connects TRBV29-1 to TRBJ1-5; D is uncertain. Per the germline V gene, CDR1 is SQVTM and CDR2 is ANQGSEA. This CDR3 is 15 amino acids long. The V and J ends lost 0 bases and 0 bases respectively, with 9 bases between them. CDR3 bases: TGCAGCGTTGAAGATGGATCAGGTAGCAATCAGCCCCAGCATTTT. Translated, it gives CSVEDGSGSNQPQHF.

V gene TRBV20-1 combines with J gene TRBJ1-1; D may be TRBD1 (6 bases). The germline CDR1 and CDR2 sequences are DFQATT and SNEGSKA (reference sequence). The V end lost 6 bases, the J end lost 5 bases, and 13 bases lay between the germline ends. The CDR3 length is 12 residues. The CDR3 sequence is CSARGGWTEAFF. CDR3 coding DNA: TGCAGTGCCCGAGGGGGGTGGACTGAAGCTTTCTTT.

This chain links TRBV12-3 or TRBV12-4 with TRBJ1-1; D ambiguous. This CDR3 contains 13 residues. V gave up 3 bases and J gave up 4 bases, with 9 bases separating them. CDR3 DNA sequence: TGTGCCAGCAGTTTTGGAGAATTCACTGAAGCTTTCTTT. Its protein product is CASSFGEFTEAFF.

This clonotype was seen a single time. The chain has TRBV10-3 and TRBJ1-4, with D uncertain. V was pared by 5 bases and J by 0 bases, with 13 bases between. CDR3 length: 16 amino acids. The germline V gene has CDR1 ENHRY and CDR2 SYGVKD. The CDR3 here is CAISTTTATTNEKLFF. CDR3 in DNA: TGTGCCATCAGTACCACTACAGCCACAACTAATGAAAAACTGTTTTTT.

This clonotype was observed a handful of times. J is TRBJ2-2 and V is TRBV24-1; D ambiguous. The CDR3 totals 15 residues. Germline values: CDR1 KGHDR, CDR2 SFDVKD. V lost 4 bases and J 4 bases, leaving 12 bases between the germline ends. CDR3 amino acids: CATSDPARPTGELFF. For the CDR3, the DNA is TGTGCCACCAGTGACCCCGCGAGACCCACCGGGGAGCTGTTTTTT.

This clonotype was seen repeatedly, ten times or more. The CDR3: CAISESAMPSYEQYF. CDR3 bases: TGTGCCATCAGTGAGTCGGCGATGCCCTCCTACGAGCAGTACTTC. This chain connects TRBV10-3 to TRBJ2-7; D is unresolved. This CDR3 spans 15 amino acids. Germline V gene sequence: CDR1 ENHRY, CDR2 SYGVKD. Trimming left V 0 bases short and J 0 bases short, with 9 bases between.

There are many counts of this clonotype. The chain couples TRBV6-1 to TRBJ2-7, with D uncertain. V lost 3 bases to trimming and J lost 2 bases, with 14 bases between them. Per the germline V gene, CDR1 is MNHNS and CDR2 is SASEGT. The length of the CDR3 is 15 residues. CDR3: CASSEGKAATYEQYF. The CDR3, as DNA: TGTGCCAGCAGTGAGGGGAAGGCCGCTACCTACGAGCAGTACTTC.

The chain joins TRBV20-1 to TRBJ2-3; perhaps TRBD1 as D (5 bases). Germline V lookup: CDR1 DFQATT, CDR2 SNEGSKA (reference sequence). This CDR3 is 12 amino acids long. V was clipped by 4 bases and J by 6 bases, with 11 bases between them. The CDR3 loop reads CSAIIQGDTQYF. CDR3 nucleotide sequence: TGCAGTGCTATAATCCAGGGTGATACGCAGTATTTT.